The 8 T cell receptor delta chains below come from one sample, sequenced in a study of DNA immune sequencing with unique molecular identifiers. Genomic DNA underwent 32-plex PCR targeting all 8 TRDV and 4 TRDJ genes. In roughly 3 barcoding PCR cycles, molecules received a 12-nucleotide UMI, then adapter PCR followed. TCRdb re-called the multiplex PCR reads using CATT. The table has approximately 1,900 delta-chain clones, 6.2% seen once; the top ten hold around half. The sequenced sample was gamma-delta T cells from buffy coat blood. The receptors were sampled from a human donor in good health.

This clone was observed a handful of times. The protein TCRdb lists belongs to a much larger clone and differs from this DNA's translation at residue 25, which points to a read error; the protein shown is made from the DNA. The chain uses TRDV1 and TRDJ1; 8 nucleotides line up with TRDD2. The J gene, not given by TCRdb, was assigned here from a germline match of the nucleotide sequence. The CDR3 has 30 amino acids. CDR1 is TSWWSYY, CDR2 QGS, per germline. Trimming took 1 base from V and 3 from J; bases not matched to a gene: 49. The CDR3 nucleotides are TGTGCTCTTGGGGAACAAGGGCCCTCGCCTTCCTATCCGTGGAAGGGCTATTGGGGGTTCACGCCCACATACTCCGATAAACTCATCTTT. It codes for CALGEQGPSPSYPWKGYWGFTPTYSDKLIF.

A word on this clone: The protein given by TCRdb reflects a much larger clone and differs at residue 16 from this DNA's translation, likely from a read error; the protein shown is the DNA's translation. The chain uses TRAV38-2/DV8 and TRDJ1; TRDD3 matches 11 bases. Germline assignment: CDR1 TSESDYY and CDR2 QEAYKQQN. The CDR3 has 18 amino acids. CDR3 loop: CAYRTRVLGDIGTDKHIF. Here the CDR3 DNA reads TGTGCTTATCGTACAAGAGTACTGGGGGATATAGGCACCGATAAACACATCTTT.

This clone was picked up a small number of times. The TCRdb protein comes from a much larger clone and disagrees with this DNA's translation at residue 23, likely due to a read error; the protein given here is derived from the DNA. J gene calling gave no result, while the V gene is TRDV1; the table's D call TRDD3 went unverified against the DNA. Germline CDR1 TSWWSYY, CDR2 QGS. The CDR3 loop spans 26 amino acids. The CDR3 region is CALGESAPYHPPHWGIRGIPLDNLIF. The DNA for the CDR3 is TGTGCTCTTGGGGAATCGGCCCCCTACCACCCCCCTCACTGGGGGATACGCGGCATACCTCTCGATAATCTCATCTTT.

With respect to this clone: TCRdb lists the protein of a much larger clone for this DNA, which differs at residue 10, so this is likely a read error; the protein given here is translated from the DNA itself. This chain uses TRDV1 with TRDJ1; 13 bases map to TRDD3. The J gene, missing from TCRdb, was assigned here through DNA to germline matching. CDR1 and CDR2 from the germline V gene are TSWWSYY and QGS. Trimming at V came to 2 bases and at J to 4 bases, leaving 34 bases not matched to a gene. The CDR3 runs 26 residues. CDR3 residues: CALGESAPYDPPHWGIRGIPLDKLIF. CDR3 in DNA: TGTGCTCTTGGGGAATCGGCCCCCTACGACCCCCCTCACTGGGGGATACGCGGCATACCTCTCGATAAACTCATCTTT.

This clone appeared a few times. TCRdb's protein, taken from a much larger clone, differs from this DNA's translation at residue 9, likely owing to a read error; the protein displayed comes from the DNA. J is TRDJ1 and V is TRDV1; 13 bases are shared with TRDD3. No J segment appears in TCRdb, so it was assigned here by matching the sequence to germline. CDR3 length: 26 residues. Germline V gene data show CDR1 as TSWWSYY and CDR2 as QGS. Losses at the gene ends were 2 bases for V and 4 bases for J; bases not matched to a gene: 34. In nucleotides, the CDR3 is TGTGCTCTTGGGGAATCGGCCCCCCACCACCCCCCTCACTGGGGGATACGCGGCATACCTCTCGATAAACTCATCTTT. This codes for CALGESAPHHPPHWGIRGIPLDKLIF.

This clone was picked up a small number of times. A far larger clone is one base from this, pointing to a likely read error. The chain is built from TRDV2 and TRDJ1; TRDD3 might be the D (6 bases). The CDR3 spans 19 residues. Germline CDR1 reads GEAIGNYY; CDR2 reads EKD. The CDR3 nucleotides are TGTGCCTGTGTCACCGTATTCTTGGGGTCGGTGGGGGCTACCGATAAACTCATCTTT. The encoded protein is CACVTVFLGSVGATDKLIF.

As for this clone: A read error likely explains this, since a far larger clone differs by one base. The V gene is TRDV2, the J gene TRDJ1, with D perhaps matching TRDD3 (6 bases). The CDR3 has 20 amino acids. Germline lookup yields CDR1 GEAIGNYY and CDR2 EKD. The CDR3 here is CAYDTVRGTSIRSYTDKLIF. For the CDR3, the DNA is TGTGCCTATGACACCGTCCGGGGGACGTCGATACGCTCCTACACCGATAAACTCATCTTT.

This clone appeared a few times. A read error likely explains why the TCRdb protein, taken from a much larger clone, differs from this DNA's translation at residue 28; the protein shown is translated from the DNA. The V gene call reads TRDV1; no J gene was called; the table assigns TRDD3, which was not confirmed against the DNA. Germline V gives CDR1 TSWWSYY, CDR2 QGS. The CDR3 has 30 amino acids. The CDR3: CALGEQGPSPSYPWKGYWGFTPTYTDKFIF. DNA for the CDR3: TGTGCTCTTGGGGAACAAGGGCCCTCGCCTTCCTATCCGTGGAAGGGCTATTGGGGGTTCACGCCCACATACACCGATAAATTCATCTTT.